These 7 T cell receptor beta chains were all obtained from the same sample, sequenced in a study of OX40 agonist ivuxolimab in advanced cancers. Libraries were constructed by the immunoSEQ multiplex PCR assay. TCRdb re-hosts the immuneACCESS table, in-frame sequences only. Its copies lack some clones; in the studies checked, an unresolved V gene accounts for under half of them, and the cause for the rest is not known. A total of 35,000 to 45,000 clones appear in this sample, 80% to 90% of them only once. The ten largest clones add up to 4.5% to 5% of the sample. Sequences were derived from CD4+ or CD8+ T cells sorted from blood, sampled in a trial of the OX40 agonist ivuxolimab. These receptor sequences come from an adult with an advanced solid tumor such as melanoma, head and neck, liver or kidney cancer.

This clone appeared once. The chain recombines TRBV5-6 with TRBJ1-2; tentative D call: TRBD1 (6 bases). Trimming took 3 bases from V and 4 from J, leaving 16 bases between them. The CDR3 totals 15 residues. In germline, CDR1 is SGHDT, CDR2 YYEEEE. CDR3 DNA: TGTGCCAGCAGCTCACTGAGGGGGGCCTTCTATGGCTACACCTTC. It is translated as CASSSLRGAFYGYTF.

The J gene is TRBJ2-3, the V gene TRBV10-1; D gene ambiguous. This CDR3 has 12 residues. Germline assignment: CDR1 WNHNN and CDR2 SYGVQD (reference sequence). V lost 4 bases and J lost 6, with 8 bases in between. The CDR3 nucleotides are TGCGCCAGCAGTGGTAACGCGGATACGCAGTATTTT. Its translation: CASSGNADTQYF.

CDR3 amino acids: CASSLGPGKTLEQFF. CDR3 sequence (DNA): TGTGCCAGCAGCTTAGGGCCGGGAAAAACACTCGAGCAGTTCTTC. V gene TRBV7-9 combines with J gene TRBJ2-1, with D maybe TRBD2 (5 bases). This CDR3 has 15 amino acids. Trimming stripped 1 base from V and 10 bases from J, with 17 bases between. The germline V gene has CDR1 SEHNR and CDR2 FQNEAQ (reference sequence).

V and J are TRBV30 and TRBJ1-2; a possible D gene is TRBD1 (5 bases). V lost 3 bases, J lost 4 bases, and 12 bases lay in between. The germline CDR1 and CDR2 sequences are GTSNPN and SVGIG (reference sequence). The CDR3 spans 13 residues. The CDR3 reads CAWRSKGVYGYTF. As DNA, the CDR3 is TGTGCCTGGAGATCGAAAGGGGTCTATGGCTACACCTTC.

The V gene is TRBV27, the J gene TRBJ1-2, with a tentative D call TRBD1 (5 bases). Trimming stripped 7 bases from V and 4 bases from J, with 13 bases between. Germline loops: CDR1 MNHEY, CDR2 SMNVEV (reference sequence). There are 13 residues in the CDR3. The CDR3: CASKKQGSYGYTF. Here the CDR3 DNA reads TGTGCCAGCAAAAAGCAGGGAAGCTATGGCTACACCTTC.

This clone was counted a single time. The chain has TRBV7-9 and TRBJ2-1; D is undetermined. The V and J ends lost 1 base and 7 bases respectively, with 14 bases between them. From germline, CDR1 is SEHNR and CDR2 FQNEAQ (reference sequence). The CDR3 covers 15 residues. CDR3 nucleotide sequence: TGTGCCAGCAGCTTAGAGTTGGGTAGGATAAATGAGCAGTTCTTC. Encoded protein: CASSLELGRINEQFF.

J is TRBJ1-2 and V is TRBV10-3; D may be TRBD1 (5 bases). The germline V gene has CDR1 ENHRY and CDR2 SYGVKD. V was cut by 4 bases and J by 0 bases, with 15 bases left in between. The CDR3 length is 16 residues. CDR3 loop: CAISGGRGLANYGYTF. CDR3 nucleotide sequence: TGTGCCATCAGTGGGGGCAGAGGGCTAGCTAACTATGGCTACACCTTC.